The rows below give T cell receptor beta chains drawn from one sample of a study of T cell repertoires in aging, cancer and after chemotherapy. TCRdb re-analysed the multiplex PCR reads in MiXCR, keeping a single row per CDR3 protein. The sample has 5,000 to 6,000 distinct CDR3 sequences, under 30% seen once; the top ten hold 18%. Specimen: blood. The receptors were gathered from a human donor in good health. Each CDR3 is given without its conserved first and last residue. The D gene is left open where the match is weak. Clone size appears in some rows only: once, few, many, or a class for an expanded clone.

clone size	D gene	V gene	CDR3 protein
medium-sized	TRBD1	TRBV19	ASSIDGQGISDTQY
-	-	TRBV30	AWSVGAIYEQY
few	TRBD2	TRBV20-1	SARDPGTSGSWGTDTQY
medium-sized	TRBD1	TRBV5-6	ASSPGTGYRDTQY
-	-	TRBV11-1	VSSHRESGELF
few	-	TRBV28	ASSPRTGQAF
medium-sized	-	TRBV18	ASSPRGGTARETQY
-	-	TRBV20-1	SASSAFSPYEQY
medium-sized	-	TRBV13	ASSLPGSGELF
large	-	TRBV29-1	SVEGGTGSTDTQY
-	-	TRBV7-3	ASSLRGLVFSNSSGANVLT
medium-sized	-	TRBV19	ASSNLPGEETQY
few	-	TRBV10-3	AISDEGNQPQH
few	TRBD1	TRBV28	ASGGTGLADTQY
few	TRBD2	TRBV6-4	ASSTGLAGANEQF
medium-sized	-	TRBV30	AWMGRESYT